The T cell receptor (beta chain) described here comes from a study of blood T cell repertoires in COVID-19. The wider study: The United States, Italy and Spain supplied acute and convalescent COVID-19 samples. PBMCs, B-cell-depleted T cells, or T cells provided the cDNA or gDNA that made up the material.

This CDR3 contains 19 residues. Germline V lookup: CDR1 LGHNA, CDR2 YNFKEQ. Unmatched junction bases numbered 11, after V lost 0 bases and J lost 4 bases. Using immunoSEQ multiplex PCR, the repertoire was profiled, and TCRdb retains in-frame clones only, with some absent. The repertoire has some 56,000 clones, roughly 89% of them found once; the top ten carry 43%. The rearrangement joins TRBV4-2 to TRBJ2-3; 12 bases are shared with TRBD2. This receptor was obtained from a woman aged 55-70 years with COVID-19, enrolled during active disease. The sequencing sample was made of peripheral blood. The DNA of the CDR3 is TGTGCCAGCAGCCAAGATCTGGCTAGCGGGGGGGCCAGCGCAGATACGCAGTATTTT. Protein product: CASSQDLASGGASADTQYF.